The text below deals with one T cell receptor (beta chain). Its specific antigen is unknown. Base qualities are not provided; no much larger clone lies one nucleotide away. The CDR3 regions of human TCRbeta chains were subjected to immunosequencing. The study's processing was this. TCRs in the repertoires were matched against a reference library of SARS-CoV-2-specific TCRs that had been generated with the MIRA antigen-specificity platform. Breadth was defined as the fraction of unique TCRs that were SARS-CoV-2-associated, and depth was defined as the fraction of total T cells that were SARS-CoV-2-associated. Using the MIRA data, each spike-specific TCR was assigned both to the spike region to which the TCR was reactive and to a CD4 or CD8 class. Log10-transformed breadth and depth values were compared by one-way ANOVA with Sidak's multiple comparisons tests. TCRdb retrieved this table from immuneACCESS and kept in-frame rearrangements only. Not all clones are present; in checked studies, unresolved V genes account for under half, and no reason is known for the remainder. The V and J calls and the clone size are those of that table, but D and trimming were determined from the DNA. This sample has around 140,000 clones in its table, and roughly nine tenths of those were observed once. The ten largest clones add up to 6.9% of the sample.

The CDR3 runs 13 residues from the cysteine to the phenylalanine. Only CDR3 DNA remains: 39 bases, in frame from the first base. The germline ends are 9 bases apart after V is trimmed by 5 bases and J by 2 bases. CDR1 and CDR2 are read off the germline V gene (reference sequence) as SGHAT and FQDESV. This sample is part of a study of T cell responses to AZD1222 COVID-19 vaccine (dated by TCRdb to the early 2020s). As for the study more broadly: AZD1222 recipients whose second dose came at about 4 weeks and those whose second dose came at about 12 weeks were combined into one group, since spike-specific TCR depth and breadth did not differ between the two schedules. TCR sequencing was performed for some 250 trial participants, of whom roughly 200 were given two doses of AZD1222 and around 25 were given two doses of MenACWY control vaccine. Trial participants were enrolled by age into subgroups of 18-55, 56-69 and 70-plus years, and around 140, 26 and 57 TCR-sequenced participants, respectively, were included in these subgroups. Results the study describes overall, beyond this receptor: A significant rise in spike-specific TCR breadth and depth was observed after two AZD1222 doses relative to day 0 and relative to MenACWY recipients. The whole spike protein was spanned by vaccine-associated CD4 TCRs, and dominant responses were seen in regions 160-218 and 743-854. In the small 56-69-year group, the increase in depth fell short of significance, most likely because of low power. No day 14 peak-response samples were available, so repertoires were characterized only after the peak T cell response. Participants were mostly white British, with more females than males. The authors suggested clonal diversity may have been underestimated. Conclusions about previously exposed vaccinees are limited, since just five to seven AZD1222 recipients were seropositive for SARS-CoV-2 at baseline. Epitopes outside the regions mutated in the B.1.351 and B.1.1.7 variants were reportedly recognized by nearly half of the unique spike-specific TCRs.

The sample's time point label is to be understood as: baseline before first vaccination. Samples from vaccinated people were obtained from the UK trials COV001 and COV002, which included a single-blind randomized controlled phase 2/3 trial of AZD1222 (ChAdOx1 nCoV-19) in healthy adults. For TCRbeta chain sequencing, PBMC samples were collected from trial participants at day 0 and at day 28 after the second dose. This receptor was taken from an adult in good health. In this chain, TRBV11-1 is recombined with TRBJ1-1; no confident D gene assignment can be made. The material was peripheral blood, obtained on day 0 of AZD1222 vaccination. The DNA sequence is as follows: TGTGCCAGCAGCCGGTGGGAAAACACTGAAGCTTTCTTT. This gives the protein CASSRWENTEAFF.